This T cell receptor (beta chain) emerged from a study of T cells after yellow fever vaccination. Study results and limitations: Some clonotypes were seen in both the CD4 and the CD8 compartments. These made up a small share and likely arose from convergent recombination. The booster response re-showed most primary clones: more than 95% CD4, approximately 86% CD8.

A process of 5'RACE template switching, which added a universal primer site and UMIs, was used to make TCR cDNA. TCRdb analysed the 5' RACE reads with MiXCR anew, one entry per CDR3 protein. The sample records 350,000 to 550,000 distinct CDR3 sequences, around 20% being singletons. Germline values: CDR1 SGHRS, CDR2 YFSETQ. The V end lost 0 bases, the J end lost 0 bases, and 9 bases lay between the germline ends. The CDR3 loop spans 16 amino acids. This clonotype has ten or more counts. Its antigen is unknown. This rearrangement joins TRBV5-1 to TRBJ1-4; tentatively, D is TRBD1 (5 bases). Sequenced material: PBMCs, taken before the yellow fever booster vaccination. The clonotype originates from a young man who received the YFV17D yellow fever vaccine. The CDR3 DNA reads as TGCGCCAGCAGCTTGGGAGGGACCACAACTAATGAAAAACTGTTTTTT. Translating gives CASSLGGTTTNEKLFF.